The rows below give T cell receptor beta chains drawn from one sample of a study of cytomegalovirus exposure and HLA in healthy donors. Data came from immunoSEQ multiplex PCR; TCRdb stores just in-frame clones and leaves some out. The sample contains 310,000 or so clones, 70% to 90% of which appear only once. Input material: PBMCs. The origin of the receptors is a woman younger than 35 in good health and CMV-seronegative. CDR3s include the opening cysteine and the closing phenylalanine or tryptophan. The order of the fields is clone size, D gene, J gene, V gene, CDR3 protein, CDR3 DNA. D genes are given only for firm matches. The size entry is marked missing in some rows and otherwise reads once, few, many or a size class.

size: -; D: -; J: TRBJ2-1; V: TRBV2; CDR3: CASIFGGGGLGNEQFF; DNA: TGTGCCAGCATTTTCGGAGGGGGGGGTTTGGGAAATGAGCAGTTCTTC
size: -; D: -; J: TRBJ2-5; V: TRBV27; CDR3: CASSPLGPSRGTQYF; DNA: TGTGCCAGCAGTCCCCTAGGACCCTCAAGGGGGACCCAGTACTTC
size: -; D: -; J: TRBJ2-7; V: TRBV21-1; CDR3: CASSKGPLTISYEQYF; DNA: TGTGCCAGCAGCAAAGGGCCGCTGACTATTTCCTACGAGCAGTACTTC
size: -; D: TRBD2; J: TRBJ2-7; V: TRBV11-2; CDR3: CASSLNSGPSSYEQYF; DNA: TGTGCCAGCAGCTTAAATAGCGGGCCCAGCTCCTACGAGCAGTACTTC
size: -; D: -; J: TRBJ1-5; V: TRBV19; CDR3: CASSIGGGPQPQHF; DNA: TGTGCCAGTAGTATTGGGGGGGGCCCTCAGCCCCAGCATTTT
size: -; D: -; J: TRBJ2-7; V: TRBV5-1; CDR3: CASSLTSSYEQYF; DNA: TGCGCCAGCAGCTTGACTTCAAGCTACGAGCAGTACTTC
size: once; D: TRBD2; J: TRBJ2-1; V: TRBV4-1; CDR3: CASSQDRTVTSREQFF; DNA: TGCGCCAGCAGCCAAGATCGAACTGTGACTAGCCGTGAGCAGTTCTTC
size: -; D: TRBD1; J: TRBJ2-1; V: TRBV5-1; CDR3: CASSLDRGLLNEQFF; DNA: TGCGCCAGCAGCTTGGACAGGGGGCTATTAAATGAGCAGTTCTTC
size: -; D: -; J: TRBJ2-3; V: TRBV6-6; CDR3: CASARGATDTQYF; DNA: TGTGCCAGCGCCCGGGGGGCCACAGATACGCAGTATTTT
size: -; D: TRBD2; J: TRBJ2-7; V: TRBV5-4; CDR3: CASSLGASGGYEQYF; DNA: TGTGCCAGCAGCTTGGGGGCAAGCGGGGGTTACGAGCAGTACTTC
size: -; D: -; J: TRBJ2-7; V: TRBV27; CDR3: CASSFHWSTATNSYEQYF; DNA: TGTGCCAGCAGTTTTCATTGGTCGACGGCTACTAACTCCTACGAGCAGTACTTC
size: -; D: TRBD1; J: TRBJ1-1; V: TRBV7-3; CDR3: CASSRIPTGRGAEAFF; DNA: TGTGCCAGCAGCCGAATACCGACAGGGCGGGGGGCTGAAGCTTTCTTT
size: once; D: -; J: TRBJ1-1; V: TRBV10-2; CDR3: CASSEWEGLTEAFF; DNA: TGCGCCAGCAGTGAGTGGGAGGGTTTGACTGAAGCTTTCTTT
size: -; D: TRBD1; J: TRBJ2-7; V: TRBV7-8; CDR3: CASSRDRGLYEQYF; DNA: TGTGCCAGCAGCCGGGACAGGGGGCTCTACGAGCAGTACTTC
size: -; D: TRBD1; J: TRBJ1-5; V: TRBV7-2; CDR3: CASSLTGTGVRQPQHF; DNA: TGTGCCAGCAGCCTAACTGGGACAGGGGTGCGCCAGCCCCAGCATTTT
size: -; D: -; J: TRBJ2-2; V: TRBV19; CDR3: CASRYGENTGELFF; DNA: TGTGCCAGTAGATATGGAGAGAACACCGGGGAGCTGTTTTTT
size: -; D: TRBD1; J: TRBJ1-2; V: TRBV27; CDR3: CASSFRTGGESNYGYTF; DNA: TGTGCCAGCAGTTTCCGGACAGGAGGGGAAAGTAACTATGGCTACACCTTC
size: -; D: -; J: TRBJ2-7; V: TRBV11-2; CDR3: CASSLRGTGAYEQYF; DNA: TGTGCCAGCAGCTTACGGGGGACTGGGGCCTACGAGCAGTACTTC
size: -; D: TRBD2; J: TRBJ2-1; V: TRBV2; CDR3: CASKEGGEQFF; DNA: TGTGCCAGCAAGGAGGGAGGGGAGCAGTTCTTC
size: -; D: TRBD1; J: TRBJ1-2; V: TRBV19; CDR3: CASAQGAFGYTF; DNA: TGTGCCAGTGCACAGGGGGCTTTTGGCTACACCTTC
size: -; D: -; J: TRBJ1-6; V: TRBV5-1; CDR3: CASSTPDIYNSPLHF; DNA: TGCGCCAGCAGCACTCCAGACATCTATAATTCCCCCCTCCACTTT
size: -; D: -; J: TRBJ2-4; V: TRBV21-1; CDR3: CASSRCRCKNIQYF; DNA: TGTGCCAGCAGCCGGTGCAGGTGCAAAAACATTCAGTACTTC
size: -; D: TRBD1; J: TRBJ2-7; V: TRBV18; CDR3: CASSLQGQVVYEQYF; DNA: TGTGCCAGCTCACTTCAGGGACAGGTTGTCTACGAGCAGTACTTC
size: once; D: TRBD2; J: TRBJ2-3; V: TRBV7-3; CDR3: CASSLTGGDSDTQYF; DNA: TGTGCCAGCAGCTTAACCGGGGGGGACTCAGATACGCAGTATTTT
size: once; D: TRBD1; J: TRBJ1-1; V: TRBV5-6; CDR3: CASSFGAGGKGEAFF; DNA: TGTGCCAGCAGCTTTGGGGCAGGGGGAAAGGGGGAAGCTTTCTTT
size: -; D: -; J: TRBJ1-1; V: TRBV9; CDR3: CASSVRQENTEAFF; DNA: TGTGCCAGCAGCGTAAGGCAGGAGAACACTGAAGCTTTCTTT
size: once; D: -; J: TRBJ1-2; V: TRBV4-1; CDR3: CASSQDSGQIYGYTF; DNA: TGCGCCAGCAGCCAAGATTCAGGGCAGATCTATGGCTACACCTTC
size: -; D: TRBD1; J: TRBJ1-3; V: TRBV19; CDR3: CASSINGQERSGNTIYF; DNA: TGTGCCAGTAGTATTAACGGACAGGAGCGCTCTGGAAACACCATATATTTT
size: -; D: -; J: TRBJ1-5; V: TRBV9; CDR3: CASSVGISGQPQHF; DNA: TGTGCCAGCAGCGTAGGAATTTCAGGGCAGCCCCAGCATTTT
size: -; D: -; J: TRBJ1-1; V: TRBV5-1; CDR3: CAMQGRREAFF; DNA: TGCGCCATGCAGGGCCGACGCGAAGCTTTCTTT
size: once; D: TRBD2; J: TRBJ2-3; V: TRBV10-3; CDR3: CAITSGGILSTDTQYF; DNA: TGTGCCATCACATCGGGGGGAATTCTAAGCACAGATACGCAGTATTTT
size: -; D: -; J: TRBJ1-1; V: TRBV10-3; CDR3: CAISAGNRANTEAFF; DNA: TGTGCCATCAGTGCGGGGAACAGGGCGAACACTGAAGCTTTCTTT
size: few; D: TRBD1; J: TRBJ1-2; V: TRBV4-1; CDR3: CASSQGRGQGSLANYGYTF; DNA: TGCGCCAGCAGCCAAGGTCGCGGACAGGGGTCTTTAGCTAACTATGGCTACACCTTC
size: -; D: -; J: TRBJ2-7; V: TRBV11-3; CDR3: CASSLGGRRDYEQYF; DNA: TGTGCCAGCAGCTTAGGGGGAAGGAGGGACTACGAGCAGTACTTC
size: once; D: TRBD1; J: TRBJ2-5; V: TRBV5-1; CDR3: CAKGQGQETQYF; DNA: TGCGCCAAGGGACAGGGGCAAGAGACCCAGTACTTC
size: -; D: -; J: TRBJ2-5; V: TRBV13; CDR3: CASSPSRGQETQYF; DNA: TGTGCCAGCAGCCCCTCACGGGGGCAAGAGACCCAGTACTTC
size: -; D: TRBD2; J: TRBJ2-1; V: TRBV9; CDR3: CASSVTSGGPYNEQFF; DNA: TGTGCCAGCAGCGTTACTAGCGGGGGACCGTACAATGAGCAGTTCTTC
size: -; D: -; J: TRBJ2-7; V: TRBV15; CDR3: CATSRVLSFDEQYF; DNA: TGTGCCACCAGCAGAGTTTTGAGTTTTGACGAGCAGTACTTC
size: -; D: -; J: TRBJ2-1; V: TRBV29-1; CDR3: CSVEIRVNPLYNEQFF; DNA: TGCAGCGTTGAGATCAGGGTCAATCCGCTATACAATGAGCAGTTCTTC
size: -; D: -; J: TRBJ2-1; V: TRBV11-2; CDR3: CASSLGANEQFF; DNA: TGTGCCAGCAGCTTAGGCGCGAATGAGCAGTTCTTC
size: -; D: TRBD2; J: TRBJ2-1; V: TRBV15; CDR3: CATSRGAGLAQPEQFF; DNA: TGTGCCACCAGCAGAGGCGCGGGACTAGCACAGCCTGAGCAGTTCTTC
size: -; D: TRBD2; J: TRBJ2-3; V: TRBV6-6; CDR3: CASSSPSGGAPDTQYF; DNA: TGTGCCAGCAGCTCCCCTAGCGGGGGGGCCCCAGATACGCAGTATTTT
size: -; D: -; J: TRBJ2-3; V: TRBV9; CDR3: CASSVVVFDTQYF; DNA: TGTGCCAGCAGCGTAGTAGTATTCGATACGCAGTATTTT
size: -; D: -; J: TRBJ2-1; V: TRBV19; CDR3: CASSMRRGPYEQFF; DNA: TGTGCCAGTAGTATGCGTAGGGGCCCATATGAGCAGTTCTTC
size: -; D: -; J: TRBJ2-7; V: TRBV5-5; CDR3: CASGARYSPYEQYF; DNA: TGTGCCAGCGGGGCTCGGTACTCGCCTTACGAGCAGTACTTC
size: -; D: TRBD1; J: TRBJ1-1; V: TRBV6-6; CDR3: CASSSNDRVAEAFF; DNA: TGTGCCAGCAGTTCCAACGACAGGGTAGCCGAAGCTTTCTTT
size: -; D: -; J: TRBJ2-7; V: TRBV15; CDR3: CATSRDRVLGNYEQYF; DNA: TGTGCCACCAGCAGAGATCGCGTTCTCGGGAACTACGAGCAGTACTTC
size: -; D: -; J: TRBJ2-7; V: TRBV6-5; CDR3: CASSYSGHQGYEQYF; DNA: TGTGCCAGCAGTTACTCAGGTCACCAGGGCTACGAGCAGTACTTC